Listed below are T cell receptor beta chains from one sample, sequenced in a study of T cell changes during pregnancy in multiple sclerosis. TCRdb keeps only in-frame clones here, not all; method: immunoSEQ multiplex PCR. Among about 59,000 clones listed, 85% to 95% were seen once. The source material was CD4+ T cells from peripheral blood mononuclear cells, sampled before pregnancy. Receptor source: a female donor with multiple sclerosis, enrolled in a pregnancy study. CDR3s leave out the opening cysteine and the closing phenylalanine or tryptophan. Each record gives: V gene, CDR3 protein.

v_gene: TRBV5-4
CDR3aa: ASSLNGGSSYNEQF

v_gene: TRBV11-2
CDR3aa: ASSPYGQVSGNTIY

v_gene: TRBV11-2
CDR3aa: ASSLELAGDYEQY

v_gene: TRBV4-3
CDR3aa: ASSQDGEAF

v_gene: TRBV6-5
CDR3aa: ASRQGYEQY

v_gene: TRBV11-2
CDR3aa: ASSWGRGSQETQY

v_gene: TRBV19
CDR3aa: ASSKDRENEQF

v_gene: TRBV29-1
CDR3aa: SGRFGGRAPDTQY

v_gene: TRBV29-1
CDR3aa: SVETGGGEQY

v_gene: TRBV9
CDR3aa: ASSVGARGKDQAGAQGYEQY

v_gene: TRBV6-6
CDR3aa: ASSPKTGVGAEAF

v_gene: TRBV18
CDR3aa: ASSLNSGTGNEQF

v_gene: TRBV6-1
CDR3aa: ASRERTYNEQF

v_gene: TRBV2
CDR3aa: ASSEDPARVLWSSYEQY

v_gene: TRBV21-1
CDR3aa: ASSLERHDREDSNQPQH

v_gene: TRBV14
CDR3aa: ASRHAGGNTGELF

v_gene: TRBV5-6
CDR3aa: ASKRRGLGDEQY

v_gene: TRBV4-2
CDR3aa: ASSIGTGENIQY

v_gene: TRBV27
CDR3aa: ASSPLQGGSDEQF

v_gene: TRBV9
CDR3aa: ASSPSIAGPYNEQF

v_gene: TRBV5-8
CDR3aa: ASRRTGQFAGNTIY

v_gene: TRBV11-3
CDR3aa: ASSLGRSSYNEQF

v_gene: TRBV28
CDR3aa: ASSFVTATQY

v_gene: TRBV7-2
CDR3aa: ASSSSAGTSSYRY

v_gene: TRBV19
CDR3aa: ASSIRAARGIGYNEQF

v_gene: TRBV6-1
CDR3aa: ASSTGTGENQPQH

v_gene: TRBV27
CDR3aa: ASRFTGGTNYGYT

v_gene: TRBV7-3
CDR3aa: ASSIEPGLGTDTQY

v_gene: TRBV5-6
CDR3aa: ASSFTGTGLSGGYT